The present T cell receptor (beta chain) was sequenced within a study of cytomegalovirus exposure and HLA in healthy donors. Study-wide findings and caveats: Investigators reported 164 TCR beta chains as tied to cytomegalovirus. Later analysis associated a missense DCLRE1C variant with TCR beta V- and J-gene trimming.

The CDR3 contains 14 residues. Germline-derived CDR1 and CDR2 are MNHNS and SASEGT. V dropped 6 bases and J dropped 3; count of bases not matched to a gene: 6. When sampled, the donors appeared nominally healthy, though they likely had unrecorded immune exposures. PCR involved 60 Vbeta and 13 Jbeta primers. TCRdb's copy holds only in-frame clones and misses some; the assay was immunoSEQ multiplex PCR. The data contain about 120,000 clones, about 75% of them singletons. Comments on this clone: Its antigen is not identified.

The sequenced sample was PBMCs. The receptor was isolated from a man aged 55-75 years in good health and CMV-seropositive. The chain links TRBV6-1 to TRBJ2-7, with TRBD2 matching 9 bases. The CDR3 spells CASRGGTSSYEQYF. In nucleotides, the CDR3 is TGTGCCAGCAGGGGTGGGACTAGCAGCTACGAGCAGTACTTC.